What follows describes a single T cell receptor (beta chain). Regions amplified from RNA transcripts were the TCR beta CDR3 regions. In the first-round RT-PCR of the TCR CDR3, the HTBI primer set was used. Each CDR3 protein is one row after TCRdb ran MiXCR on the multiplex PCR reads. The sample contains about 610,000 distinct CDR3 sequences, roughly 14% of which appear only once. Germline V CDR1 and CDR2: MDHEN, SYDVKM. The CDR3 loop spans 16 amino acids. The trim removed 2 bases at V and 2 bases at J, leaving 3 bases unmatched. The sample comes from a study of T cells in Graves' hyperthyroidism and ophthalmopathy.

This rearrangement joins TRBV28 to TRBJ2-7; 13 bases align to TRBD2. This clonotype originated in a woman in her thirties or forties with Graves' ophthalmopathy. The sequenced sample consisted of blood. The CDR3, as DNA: TGTGCCAGCAGTTTAATTGGGACTAGCGGGACCTACGAGCAGTACTTC. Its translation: CASSLIGTSGTYEQYF.